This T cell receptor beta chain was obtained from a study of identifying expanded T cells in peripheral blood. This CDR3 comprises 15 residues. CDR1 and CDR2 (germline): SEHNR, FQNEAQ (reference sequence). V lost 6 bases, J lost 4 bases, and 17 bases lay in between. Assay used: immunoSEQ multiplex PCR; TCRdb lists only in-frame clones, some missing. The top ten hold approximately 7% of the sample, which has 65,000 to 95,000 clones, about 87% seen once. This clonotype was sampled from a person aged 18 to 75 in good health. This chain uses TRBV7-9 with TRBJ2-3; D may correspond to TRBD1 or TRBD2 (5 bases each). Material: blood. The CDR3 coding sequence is TGTGCCAGCAGGGTGAGGGGCCGGAGTGCAGATACGCAGTATTTT. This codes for CASRVRGRSADTQYF.